The 7 T cell receptor beta chains in this list originate from one sample, sequenced in a study of persistence of HIV-infected CD4 T cells. For these TCRs, the target antigens are not known. This was the immunoSEQ version 4 assay in survey mode. Measured with immunoSEQ multiplex PCR; TCRdb has only the in-frame clones, and not every one. The repertoire includes 43,000 or so clones, roughly 90% of them detected once, and 0.85% to 1.3% sits in the top ten. Cells were stimulated nonspecifically with anti-CD3/anti-CD28 magnetic beads. Responding CD4+ T cells were sorted by upregulation of both CD40 ligand and CD69. The sample was CD4+ T cells sorted from PBMCs after approximately 19-hour stimulation, taken from a patient who received antiretroviral therapy. These receptors all come from an adult man with HIV who was CMV-seropositive.

The chain combines TRBV18 with TRBJ1-3; 7 nucleotides align to TRBD1. The length of the CDR3 is 18 residues. CDR1 KGHSH and CDR2 LQKENI come from the germline V gene. Unmatched junction bases numbered 8, after V lost 0 bases and J lost 0 bases. The CDR3, as DNA: TGTGCCAGCTCACCACCCCTGGAGGGGGCCAACTCTGGAAACACCATATATTTT. This sequence encodes CASSPPLEGANSGNTIYF.

The chain recombines TRBV10-3 with TRBJ1-2; D not resolved. Looked up from germline, CDR1 is ENHRY and CDR2 is SYGVKD. Trimming removed 6 bases from V and 0 bases from J, with 11 bases in between. This CDR3 has 14 amino acids. The CDR3 loop reads CAISPRSSNYGYTF. The CDR3 nucleotides read TGTGCCATCAGCCCACGTAGTTCTAACTATGGCTACACCTTC.

J is TRBJ1-2 and V is TRBV7-2; the D is unclear. The CDR3 totals 13 residues. Trimming shortened V by 1 base and J by 8 bases, and 11 bases separated the two germline ends. Germline V lookup: CDR1 SGHTA, CDR2 FQGNSA. CDR3 sequence: CASSLEVRQGYTF. The CDR3 bases are TGTGCCAGCAGCTTAGAGGTTCGGCAGGGCTACACCTTC.

This clone qualifies as medium-sized. The V and J genes are TRBV2 and TRBJ1-1, with D tentatively TRBD1 (6 bases). The CDR3 has 12 amino acids. Germline loops: CDR1 SNHLY, CDR2 FYNNEI. Deletions cut 5 bases from V and 8 bases from J, with 12 bases between. The CDR3 loop is CASSINREEAFF. In nucleotides, the CDR3 is TGTGCCAGCAGTATCAACAGGGAGGAAGCTTTCTTT. Together with reference TRBV2 and TRBJ1-1, the CDR3 gives the full variable domain: EPEVTQTPSHQVTQMGQEVILRCVPISNHLYFYWYRQILGQKVEFLVSFYNNEISEKSEIFDDQFSVERPDGSNFTLKIRSTKLEDSAMYFCASSINREEAFFGQGTRLTVV.

The genes are TRBV7-3 and TRBJ1-1; a weak D match, TRBD1 (5 bases). This CDR3 region has 14 residues. The germline V gene encodes CDR1 SGHTA and CDR2 FQGTGA. The germline V and J ends were trimmed by 6 bases and 5 bases, with 16 bases remaining between them. As DNA, the CDR3 is TGTGCCAGCAGTTCCCAGACGGGGGGGACTGAAGCTTTCTTT. Translated, it gives CASSSQTGGTEAFF.

The J gene is TRBJ2-5, the V gene TRBV25-1, with D perhaps matching TRBD1 or TRBD2 (5 bases each). Germline values: CDR1 MGHDK, CDR2 SYGVNS. V was pared by 6 bases and J by 4 bases, with 12 bases between. The CDR3 runs 13 residues. The CDR3 bases are TGTGCCAGCAGGGGTGGGGGAGCAGAGACCCAGTACTTC. Translating it yields CASRGGGAETQYF. Using reference TRBV25-1 and TRBJ2-5 for the parts outside the CDR3, the full variable domain is EADIYQTPRYLVIGTGKKITLECSQTMGHDKMYWYQQDPGMELHLIHYSYGVNSTEKGDLSSESTVSRIRTEHFPLTLESARPSHTSQYLCASRGGGAETQYFGPGTRLLVL.

The sample holds a few counts of this clone. In DNA, the CDR3 is TGTGCCAGCAGCCAAGAAAACAGGAACACTGAAGCTTTCTTT. Translated: CASSQENRNTEAFF. The chain couples TRBV3-1 (or the pseudogene TRBV3-2) to TRBJ1-1; D not certain. Germline lookup yields CDR1 LGHDT and CDR2 YNNKEL (reference sequence). There are 14 residues in the CDR3. V lost 0 bases and J 1 base, leaving 6 bases between the germline ends.